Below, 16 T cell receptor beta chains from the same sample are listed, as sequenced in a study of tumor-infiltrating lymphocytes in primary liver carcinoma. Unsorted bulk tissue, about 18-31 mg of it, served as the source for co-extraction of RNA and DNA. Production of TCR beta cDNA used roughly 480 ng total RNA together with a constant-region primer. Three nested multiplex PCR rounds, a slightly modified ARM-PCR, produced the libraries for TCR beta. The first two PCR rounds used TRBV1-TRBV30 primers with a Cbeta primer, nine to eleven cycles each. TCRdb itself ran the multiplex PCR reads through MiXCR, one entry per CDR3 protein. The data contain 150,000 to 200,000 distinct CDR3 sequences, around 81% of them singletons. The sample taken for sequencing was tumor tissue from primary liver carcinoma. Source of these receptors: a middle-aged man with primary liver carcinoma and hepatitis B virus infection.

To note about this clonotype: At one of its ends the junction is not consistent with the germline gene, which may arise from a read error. The CDR3 is CSDNKGNIQYF. CDR3 bases: TGCAGCGATAATAAAGGAAACATTCAGTATTTC. V and J are TRBV29-1 and TRBJ2-4; D unclear. CDR1 is SQVTM and CDR2 is ANQGSEA in the germline V gene. The CDR3 covers 11 residues.

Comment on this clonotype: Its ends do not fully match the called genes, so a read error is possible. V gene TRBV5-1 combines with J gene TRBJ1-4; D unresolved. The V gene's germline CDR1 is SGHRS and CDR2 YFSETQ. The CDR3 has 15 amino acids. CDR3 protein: CASILDPGLAEKLFF. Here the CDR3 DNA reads TGCGCCAGCATCTTGGATCCGGGATTGGCTGAAAAACTGTTTTTT.

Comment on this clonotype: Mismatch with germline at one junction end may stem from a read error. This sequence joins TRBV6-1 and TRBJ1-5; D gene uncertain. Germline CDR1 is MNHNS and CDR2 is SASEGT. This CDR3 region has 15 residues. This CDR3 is CASSEIGNSSQPQHF. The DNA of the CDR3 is TGTGCTAGCAGTGAGATCGGGAACAGCAGTCAGCCCCAGCATTTT.

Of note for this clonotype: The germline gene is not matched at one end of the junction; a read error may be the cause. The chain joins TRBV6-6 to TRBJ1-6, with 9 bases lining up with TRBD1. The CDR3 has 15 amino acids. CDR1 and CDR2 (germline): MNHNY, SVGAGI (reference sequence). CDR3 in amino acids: CVSSLGTGRNSPRHF. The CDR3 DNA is TGTGTCAGCAGTCTCGGGACAGGGCGCAATTCACCCCGCCACTTT.

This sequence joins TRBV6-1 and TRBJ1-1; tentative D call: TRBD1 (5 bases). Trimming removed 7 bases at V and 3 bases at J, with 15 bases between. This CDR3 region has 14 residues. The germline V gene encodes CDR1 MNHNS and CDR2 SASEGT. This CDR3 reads CASTTRGGDTEAFF. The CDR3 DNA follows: TGTGCCAGCACTACACGGGGCGGGGACACTGAAGCTTTCTTT.

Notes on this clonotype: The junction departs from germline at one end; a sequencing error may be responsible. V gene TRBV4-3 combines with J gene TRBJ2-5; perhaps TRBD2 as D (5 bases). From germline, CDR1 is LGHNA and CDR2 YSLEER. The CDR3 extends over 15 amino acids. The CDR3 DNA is TGCGCCAGCAGCCATGATGCGGGTCCTCGAGAGACTCAGTACTTC. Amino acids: CASSHDAGPRETQYF.

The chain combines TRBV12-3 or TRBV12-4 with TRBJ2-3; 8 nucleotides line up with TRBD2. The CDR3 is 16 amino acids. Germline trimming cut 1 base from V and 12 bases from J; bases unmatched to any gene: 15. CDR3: CASSLDSSGSTDAQYF. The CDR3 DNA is TGTGCCAGCAGTTTAGATTCCAGCGGGAGCACAGATGCACAGTATTTT.

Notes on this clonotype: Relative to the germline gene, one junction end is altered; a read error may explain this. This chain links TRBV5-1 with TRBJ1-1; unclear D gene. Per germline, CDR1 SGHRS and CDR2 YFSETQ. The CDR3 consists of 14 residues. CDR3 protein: CASSPAGEYTEAFF. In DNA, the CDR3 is TGCGCGAGCAGCCCCGCCGGTGAGTACACTGAAGCTTTCTTT.

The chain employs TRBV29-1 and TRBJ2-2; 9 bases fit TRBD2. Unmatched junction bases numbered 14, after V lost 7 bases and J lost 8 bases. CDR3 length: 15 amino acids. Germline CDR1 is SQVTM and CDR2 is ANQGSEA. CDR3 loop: CSEPGTSRRTGELFF. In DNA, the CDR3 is TGCAGCGAGCCCGGGACTAGCAGGAGAACAGGGGAGCTGTTTTTT.

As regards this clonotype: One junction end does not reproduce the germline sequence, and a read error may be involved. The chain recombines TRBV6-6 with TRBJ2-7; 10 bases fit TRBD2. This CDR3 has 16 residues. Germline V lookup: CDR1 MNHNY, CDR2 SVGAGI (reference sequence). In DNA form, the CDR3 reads TGTGCCAGCAGTCATCGAGCGGGAGGGCCTACATATGAGCAGTGCTTC. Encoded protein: CASSHRAGGPTYEQCF.

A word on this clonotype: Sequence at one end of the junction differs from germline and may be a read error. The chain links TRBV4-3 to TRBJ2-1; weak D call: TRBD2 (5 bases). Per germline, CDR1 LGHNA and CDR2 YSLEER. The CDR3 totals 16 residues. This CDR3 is CASSQDRSGLHNEQFF. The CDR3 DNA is TGCGCCAGCAGTCAAGATAGGAGCGGCTTACACAATGAGCAGTTCTTC.

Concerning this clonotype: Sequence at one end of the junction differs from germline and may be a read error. The CDR3 spells CASINRASGTSTDTRYF. For the CDR3, the DNA is TGTGCCAGCATTAACAGAGCCTCCGGAACTAGCACGGATACGCGGTATTTT. The chain has TRBV5-4 and TRBJ2-3, with TRBD2 as a possible D gene (6 bases). Germline V gene data show CDR1 as SGHNT and CDR2 as YYREEE (reference sequence). This CDR3 contains 17 residues.

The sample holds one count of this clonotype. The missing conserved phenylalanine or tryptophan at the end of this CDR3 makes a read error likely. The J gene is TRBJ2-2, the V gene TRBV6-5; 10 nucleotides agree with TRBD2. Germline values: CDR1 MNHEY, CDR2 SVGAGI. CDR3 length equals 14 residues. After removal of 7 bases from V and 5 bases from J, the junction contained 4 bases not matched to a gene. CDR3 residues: CASIAGGGTGELFL. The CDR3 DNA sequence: TGTGCCAGCATAGCGGGAGGAGGAACCGGGGAGCTGTTTCTT.

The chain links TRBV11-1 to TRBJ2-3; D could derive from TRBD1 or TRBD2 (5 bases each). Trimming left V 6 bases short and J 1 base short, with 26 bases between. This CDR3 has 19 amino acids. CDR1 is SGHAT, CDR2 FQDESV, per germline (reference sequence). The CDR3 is CASSSGGSSVAACTDTQYF. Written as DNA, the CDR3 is TGTGCCAGCAGTTCTGGGGGAAGCTCTGTTGCAGCCTGCACAGATACGCAGTATTTT.

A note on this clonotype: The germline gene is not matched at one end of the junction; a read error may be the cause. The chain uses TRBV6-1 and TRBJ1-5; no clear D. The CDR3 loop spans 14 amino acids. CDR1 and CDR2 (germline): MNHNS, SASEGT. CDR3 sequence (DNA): TGCGCCAGCAGTGAAAGTAGGGTACAGCAGCCCGAGCATTTT. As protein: CASSESRVQQPEHF.

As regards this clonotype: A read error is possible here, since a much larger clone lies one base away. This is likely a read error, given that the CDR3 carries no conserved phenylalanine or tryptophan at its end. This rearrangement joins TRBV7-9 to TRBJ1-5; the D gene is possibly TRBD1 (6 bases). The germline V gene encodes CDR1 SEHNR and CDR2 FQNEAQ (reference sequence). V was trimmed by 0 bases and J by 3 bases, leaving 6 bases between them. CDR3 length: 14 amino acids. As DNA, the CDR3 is TGTGCCAGCAGCTTAGCGGGACACAATCAGCCCCAGCATTCT. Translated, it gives CASSLAGHNQPQHS.